This T cell receptor (beta chain) was sequenced in a study of shared clonotypes between healthy human individuals. Study observations and caveats: Rarefaction demonstrated incomplete sorted-subset sequencing despite large depth.

With regard to this clone: The antigen is not known.

The repertoire was sequenced with immunoSEQ multiplex PCR; TCRdb's copy has only in-frame clones and lacks some. This sample yields 560,000 or so clones, of which about 96% are seen a single time; about 0.12% belongs to the top ten. Naive CD8 cells were CD45RO-negative, positively selected for CCR7, excluding terminally differentiated effector memory CD45RA+ cells. CDR1 MDHEN and CDR2 SYDVKM come from the germline V gene. V lost 3 bases, J lost 10 bases, and 6 bases lay in between. There are 11 residues in the CDR3. Material: naive CD8+ T cells sorted from blood. The sequence was collected from a woman aged 30 to 39 in good health. The chain combines TRBV28 with TRBJ1-4; D call uncertain. This CDR3 reads CASSFSGKLFF. The CDR3 coding sequence is TGTGCCAGCAGTTTTTCTGGAAAACTGTTTTTT. Drawing the rest from reference TRBV28 and TRBJ1-4, the complete variable domain is DVKVTQSSRYLVKRTGEKVFLECVQDMDHENMFWYRQDPGLGLRLIYFSYDVKMKEKGDIPEGYSVSREKKERFSLILESASTNQTSMYLCASSFSGKLFFGSGTQLSVL.